This T cell receptor beta chain was documented in a study of cytomegalovirus exposure and HLA in healthy donors. Whole-study context: One earlier analysis, a look at about 179 million T cells, found roughly 120 million unique TCR beta sequences.

In the case of this clone: Its antigen is undetermined.

PCR primers comprised 60 Vbeta and 13 Jbeta primers. Here immunoSEQ multiplex PCR was the method, and the copy in TCRdb shows in-frame clones only, minus some. This listing includes 150,000 or so clones. The CDR3 spans 14 residues. CDR1 is SGDLS, CDR2 YYNGEE, per germline. Trimming left V 3 bases short and J 1 base short, with 10 bases between. Study-wide results and caveats: Productive rates of about 90% or about 30% were seen for most TCR beta V segments in an earlier analysis. Information on immune exposure was restricted to one variable (CMV serostatus). Later analysis showed most CMV-associated TCR beta chains appearing HLA-restricted.

The receptor comes from a woman aged 45-65 years in good health and CMV-seronegative. V gene TRBV9 combines with J gene TRBJ1-2; D not resolved. Sequencing was done on a sample of PBMCs. The CDR3 is CASSGTGINYGYTF. The DNA of the CDR3 is TGTGCCAGCAGCGGGACCGGGATTAACTATGGCTACACCTTC.